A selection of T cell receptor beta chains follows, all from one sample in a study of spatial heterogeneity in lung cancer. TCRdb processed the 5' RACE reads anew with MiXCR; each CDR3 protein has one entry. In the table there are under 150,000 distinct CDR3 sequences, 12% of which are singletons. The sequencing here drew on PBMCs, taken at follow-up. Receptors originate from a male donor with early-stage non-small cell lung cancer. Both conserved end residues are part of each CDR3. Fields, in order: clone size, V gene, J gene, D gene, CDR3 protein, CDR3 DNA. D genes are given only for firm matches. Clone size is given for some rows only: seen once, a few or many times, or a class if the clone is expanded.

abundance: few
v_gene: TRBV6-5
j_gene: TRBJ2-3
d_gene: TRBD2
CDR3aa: CASRPTPSGSTDTQYF
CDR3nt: TGTGCCAGCAGGCCCACCCCTAGCGGAAGCACAGATACGCAGTATTTT

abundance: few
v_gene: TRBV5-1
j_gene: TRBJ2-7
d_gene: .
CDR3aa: CASSMSGSSYEQYF
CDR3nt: TGCGCCAGCAGCATGTCCGGGAGCTCCTACGAGCAGTACTTC

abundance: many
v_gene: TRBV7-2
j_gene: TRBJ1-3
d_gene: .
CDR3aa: CASSFAGKMGNTIYF
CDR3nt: TGTGCCAGCAGCTTTGCCGGGAAAATGGGAAACACCATATATTTT

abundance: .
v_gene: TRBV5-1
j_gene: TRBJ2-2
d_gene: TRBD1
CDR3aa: CASRGQTNTGELFF
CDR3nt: TGCGCCAGCCGGGGACAGACTAACACCGGGGAGCTGTTTTTT

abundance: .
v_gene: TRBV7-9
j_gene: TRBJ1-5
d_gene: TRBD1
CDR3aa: CASSIGTGSNQPQHF
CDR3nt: TGTGCCAGCAGCATCGGGACAGGTAGCAATCAGCCCCAGCATTTT

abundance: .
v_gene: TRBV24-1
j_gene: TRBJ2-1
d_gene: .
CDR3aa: CATSGGQGYNEQFF
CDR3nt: TGTGCCACCAGTGGTGGGCAGGGCTACAATGAGCAGTTCTTC

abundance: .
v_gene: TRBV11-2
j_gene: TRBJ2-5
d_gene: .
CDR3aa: CASSLEPLGKETQYF
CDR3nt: TGTGCCAGCAGCTTGGAACCCCTCGGTAAAGAGACCCAGTACTTC

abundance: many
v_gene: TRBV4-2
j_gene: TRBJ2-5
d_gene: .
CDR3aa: CASSPGGIQETQYF
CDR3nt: TGTGCCAGCAGCCCCGGGGGAATCCAAGAGACCCAGTACTTC

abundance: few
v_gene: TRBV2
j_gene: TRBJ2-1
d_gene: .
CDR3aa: CASSPLGEEDEQFF
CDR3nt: TGTGCCAGCAGTCCTCTGGGGGAGGAGGATGAGCAGTTCTTC

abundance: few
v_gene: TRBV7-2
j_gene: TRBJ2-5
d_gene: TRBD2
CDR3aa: CASSTSGGQETQYF
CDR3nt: TGTGCCAGCTCGACTAGCGGGGGCCAAGAGACCCAGTACTTC

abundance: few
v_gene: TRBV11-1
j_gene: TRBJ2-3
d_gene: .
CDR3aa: CASSLESWRDTQYF
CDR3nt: TGTGCCAGCAGCTTAGAATCTTGGAGAGATACGCAGTATTTT

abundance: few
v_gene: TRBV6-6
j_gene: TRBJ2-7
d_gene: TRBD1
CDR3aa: CASRGTVQTYEQYF
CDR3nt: TGTGCCAGCAGGGGGACAGTTCAGACCTACGAGCAGTACTTC

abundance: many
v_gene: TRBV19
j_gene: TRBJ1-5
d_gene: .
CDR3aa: CASSIGQQSNQPQHF
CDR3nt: TGTGCCAGTAGTATAGGTCAACAAAGCAATCAGCCCCAGCATTTT

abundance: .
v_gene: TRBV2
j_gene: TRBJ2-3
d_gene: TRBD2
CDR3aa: CATRAGGPETDTQYF
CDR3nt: TGTGCCACCAGAGCGGGGGGGCCAGAGACAGATACGCAGTATTTT

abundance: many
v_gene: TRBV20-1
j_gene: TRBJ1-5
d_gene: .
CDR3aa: CSATTLPGQPQHF
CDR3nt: TGCAGTGCTACGACACTCCCTGGGCAGCCCCAGCATTTT

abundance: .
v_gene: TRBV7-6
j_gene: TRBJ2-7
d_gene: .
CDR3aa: CASSSSDRRYEQYF
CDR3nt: TGTGCCAGCAGCTCCTCCGACAGGCGCTACGAGCAGTACTTC

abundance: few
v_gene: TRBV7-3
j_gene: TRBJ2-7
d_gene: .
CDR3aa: CASSLGVMGAQYF
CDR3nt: TGTGCCAGCAGCTTAGGAGTCATGGGGGCGCAGTACTTC

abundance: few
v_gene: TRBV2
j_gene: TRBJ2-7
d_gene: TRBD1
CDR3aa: CASSSGQGPSSYEQYF
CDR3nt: TGTGCCAGCAGCTCCGGACAGGGACCGAGCTCCTACGAGCAGTACTTC

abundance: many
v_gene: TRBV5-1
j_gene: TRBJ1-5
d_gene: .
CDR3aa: CASSLDLWTLINQPQHF
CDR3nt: TGCGCCAGCAGCTTGGATTTGTGGACTCTTATTAATCAGCCCCAGCATTTT

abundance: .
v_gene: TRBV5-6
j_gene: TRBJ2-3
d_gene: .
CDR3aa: CASSGVTILLADTQYF
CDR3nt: TGTGCCAGCAGCGGAGTAACTATCCTCTTAGCAGATACGCAGTATTTT

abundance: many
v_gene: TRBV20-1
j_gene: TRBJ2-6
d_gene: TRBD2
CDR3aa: CSASRGEGANVLTF
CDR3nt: TGCAGTGCCAGCCGGGGGGAAGGGGCCAACGTCCTGACTTTC

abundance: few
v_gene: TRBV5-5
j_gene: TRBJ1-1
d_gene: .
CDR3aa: CASSLDTANTEAFF
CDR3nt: TGTGCCAGCAGCTTGGACACCGCGAACACTGAAGCTTTCTTT

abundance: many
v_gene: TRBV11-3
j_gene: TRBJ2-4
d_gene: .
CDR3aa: CASSYLPPTTKNIQYF
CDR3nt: TGTGCCAGCAGTTACCTTCCCCCTACCACCAAAAACATTCAGTACTTC

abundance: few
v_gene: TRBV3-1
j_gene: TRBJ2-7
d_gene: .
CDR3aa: CASSQGPAYEQYF
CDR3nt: TGTGCCAGCAGCCAAGGGCCAGCCTACGAGCAGTACTTC

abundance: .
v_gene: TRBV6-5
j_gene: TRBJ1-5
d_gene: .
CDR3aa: CASSYSEGSNQPQHF
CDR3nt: TGTGCCAGCAGTTACTCGGAGGGGAGCAATCAGCCCCAGCATTTT

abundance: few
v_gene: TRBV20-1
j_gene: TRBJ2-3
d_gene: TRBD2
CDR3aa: CSARGGLAGTDTQYF
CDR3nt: TGCAGTGCTAGAGGGGGACTAGCGGGAACAGATACGCAGTATTTT

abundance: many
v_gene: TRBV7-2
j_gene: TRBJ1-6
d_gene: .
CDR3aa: CASSGVYNSPLHF
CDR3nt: TGTGCCAGCAGTGGAGTCTATAATTCACCCCTCCACTTT

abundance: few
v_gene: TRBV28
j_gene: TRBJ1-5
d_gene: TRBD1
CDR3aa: CASSHGQGSQPQHF
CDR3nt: TGTGCCAGCAGTCACGGACAGGGAAGTCAGCCCCAGCATTTT

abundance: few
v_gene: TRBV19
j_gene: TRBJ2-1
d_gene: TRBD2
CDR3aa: CASSNSDTSASKNEQFF
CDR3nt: TGTGCCAGTAGTAATAGCGACACTAGCGCGTCCAAGAATGAGCAGTTCTTC

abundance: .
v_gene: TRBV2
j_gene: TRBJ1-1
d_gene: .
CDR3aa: CASNRGNTEAFF
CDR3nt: TGTGCCAGCAATCGCGGGAACACTGAAGCTTTCTTT

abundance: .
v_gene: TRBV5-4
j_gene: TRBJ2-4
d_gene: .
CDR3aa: CASSPGMRGRYIQYF
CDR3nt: TGTGCCAGCAGCCCGGGAATGAGGGGAAGGTACATTCAGTACTTC

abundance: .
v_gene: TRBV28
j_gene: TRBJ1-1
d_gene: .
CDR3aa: CASSRAMNTEAFF
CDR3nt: TGTGCCAGCAGCCGAGCCATGAACACTGAAGCTTTCTTT

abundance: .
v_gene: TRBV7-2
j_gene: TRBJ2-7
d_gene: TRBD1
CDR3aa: CASSFGQVSSEQYF
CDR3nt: TGTGCCAGCAGCTTCGGACAGGTTTCCTCCGAGCAGTACTTC

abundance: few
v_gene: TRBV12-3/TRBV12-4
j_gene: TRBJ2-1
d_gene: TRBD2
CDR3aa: CASSLERGTSYNEQFF
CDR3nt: TGTGCCAGCAGTTTAGAGCGGGGGACCTCCTACAATGAGCAGTTCTTC

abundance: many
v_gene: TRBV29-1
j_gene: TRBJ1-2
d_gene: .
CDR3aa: CSSGGGPHGYTF
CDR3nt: TGCAGCTCCGGGGGGGGGCCCCATGGCTACACCTTC

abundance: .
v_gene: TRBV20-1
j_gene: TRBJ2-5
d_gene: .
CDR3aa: CSARDKGYETQYF
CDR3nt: TGCAGTGCTAGAGATAAAGGGTACGAGACCCAGTACTTC

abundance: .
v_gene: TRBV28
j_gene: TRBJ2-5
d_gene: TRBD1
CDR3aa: CASSAGTGYQAQETQYF
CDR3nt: TGTGCCAGCAGCGCAGGGACAGGCTATCAGGCCCAAGAGACCCAGTACTTC

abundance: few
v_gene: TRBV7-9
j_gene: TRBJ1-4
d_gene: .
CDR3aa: CASSLVQAGREKLFF
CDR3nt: TGTGCCAGCAGCTTAGTTCAGGCAGGGCGCGAAAAACTGTTTTTT

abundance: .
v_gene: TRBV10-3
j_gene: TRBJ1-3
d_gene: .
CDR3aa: CAISGSLAESSGNTIYF
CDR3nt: TGTGCCATCAGTGGGTCGTTGGCAGAGTCCTCTGGAAACACCATATATTTT

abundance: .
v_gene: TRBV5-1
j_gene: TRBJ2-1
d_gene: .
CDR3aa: CASSFSGDRYNEQFF
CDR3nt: TGCGCCAGCAGCTTTTCGGGGGACAGATACAATGAGCAGTTCTTC

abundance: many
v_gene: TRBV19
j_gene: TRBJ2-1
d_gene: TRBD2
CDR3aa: CASRLAGLGDEQFF
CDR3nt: TGTGCCAGTAGGCTAGCGGGGCTTGGGGATGAGCAGTTCTTC

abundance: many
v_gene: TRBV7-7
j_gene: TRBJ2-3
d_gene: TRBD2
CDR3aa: CASSPGGGSTDTQYF
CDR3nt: TGTGCTAGCAGCCCGGGAGGGGGGTCCACAGATACGCAGTATTTT

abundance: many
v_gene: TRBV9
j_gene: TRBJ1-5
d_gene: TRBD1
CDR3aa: CASSHGQGGQPQHF
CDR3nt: TGTGCCAGCAGCCACGGACAGGGGGGCCAGCCCCAGCATTTT

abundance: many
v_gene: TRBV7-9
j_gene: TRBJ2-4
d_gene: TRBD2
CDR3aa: CASRRTSGGSLAKNIQYF
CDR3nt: TGTGCCAGCAGGAGGACTAGCGGGGGGTCACTAGCCAAAAACATTCAGTACTTC

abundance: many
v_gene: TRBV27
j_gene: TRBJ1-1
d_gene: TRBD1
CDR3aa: CASSPLSTGHTEAFF
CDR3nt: TGTGCCAGCAGTCCCCTATCGACAGGGCACACTGAAGCTTTCTTT

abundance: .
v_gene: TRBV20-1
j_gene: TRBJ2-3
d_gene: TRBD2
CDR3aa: CSASRAWTSGSTTTTDTQYF
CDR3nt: TGCAGTGCTAGTAGGGCGTGGACTAGCGGGAGCACTACCACCACAGATACGCAGTATTTT

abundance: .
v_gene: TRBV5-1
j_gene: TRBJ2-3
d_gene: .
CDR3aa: CASSLTGPPADTQYF
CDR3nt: TGCGCCAGCAGCTTGACAGGTCCCCCAGCGGATACGCAGTATTTT

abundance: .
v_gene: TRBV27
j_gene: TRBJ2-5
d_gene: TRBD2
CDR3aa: CASYPSGGQETQYF
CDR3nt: TGTGCCAGCTATCCTAGCGGGGGGCAAGAGACCCAGTACTTC

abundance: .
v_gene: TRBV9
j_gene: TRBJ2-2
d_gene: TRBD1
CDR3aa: CASSVVSGGTTGELFF
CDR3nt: TGTGCCAGCAGCGTAGTGTCAGGGGGTACCACCGGGGAGCTGTTTTTT

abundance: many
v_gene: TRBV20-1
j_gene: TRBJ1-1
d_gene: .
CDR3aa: CSAQDSRMNTEAFF
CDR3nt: TGCAGTGCCCAGGACAGTCGTATGAACACTGAAGCTTTCTTT

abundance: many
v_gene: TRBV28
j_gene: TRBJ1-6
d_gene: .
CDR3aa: CASSFPGAPLHF
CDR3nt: TGTGCCAGCAGTTTTCCAGGGGCCCCCCTCCACTTT

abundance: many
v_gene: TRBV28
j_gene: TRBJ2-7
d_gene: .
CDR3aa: CASSLGQQPYEQYF
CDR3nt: TGTGCCAGCAGCCTCGGACAGCAGCCCTACGAGCAGTACTTC

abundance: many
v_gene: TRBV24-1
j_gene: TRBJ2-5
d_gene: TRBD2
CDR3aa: CATSDPRGRGGQETQYF
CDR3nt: TGTGCCACCAGTGATCCTCGAGGACGGGGGGGCCAAGAGACCCAGTACTTC

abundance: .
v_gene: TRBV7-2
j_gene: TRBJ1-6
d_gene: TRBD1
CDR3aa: CASSSHGTVNSPLHF
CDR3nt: TGTGCCAGCAGCTCCCACGGGACAGTTAATTCACCCCTCCACTTT

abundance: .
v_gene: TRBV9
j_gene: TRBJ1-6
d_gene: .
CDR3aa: CASSGEGNSPLHF
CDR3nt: TGTGCCAGCAGCGGGGAAGGTAATTCACCCCTCCACTTT

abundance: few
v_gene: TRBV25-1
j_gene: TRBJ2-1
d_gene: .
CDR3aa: CASSPQAPPYNEQFF
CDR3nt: TGTGCCAGCAGTCCCCAGGCCCCACCCTACAATGAGCAGTTCTTC

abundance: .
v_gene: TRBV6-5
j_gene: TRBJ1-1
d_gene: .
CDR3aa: CASSYIKGSGAFF
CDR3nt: TGTGCCAGCAGTTATATAAAGGGAAGCGGGGCTTTCTTT